What follows is one TCR beta chain and its context. The antigen is not known. Naive CD4+ cells had CD25+ Tregs removed. One entry per CDR3 protein results from TCRdb running MiXCR on the 5' RACE reads. This table holds about 40,000 distinct CDR3 sequences, 18% found once. Study outcomes and limitations: Tumor memory CD4+ T cell TCR gene usage clustered with blood and lymph node memory CD4+ cells and lymph node naive CD4+ cells.

The germline CDR1 and CDR2 sequences are ENHRY and SYGVKD. Trimming took off 3 bases at V and 1 base at J, with 10 bases between the two ends. The CDR3 runs 14 residues. V usage is TRBV10-3 and J usage is TRBJ2-7, with D possibly TRBD2 on 5 matching bases. Source material: naive CD4+ T cells sorted from a lymph node. Subset noted: naive CD4+ T cells, CD4+CD45RA+CD25-. The clonotype originates from a female donor with breast cancer. CDR3 region: CAISDSRVSYEQYF. CDR3 nucleotide sequence: TGTGCCATCAGTGATTCGAGGGTATCCTACGAGCAGTACTTC.